This T cell receptor (beta chain) appears in the sequencing data of a study of CD8 T cells in Susac syndrome. The germline CDR1 and CDR2 sequences are SNHLY and FYNNEI. The CDR3 is made up of 14 amino acids. V was pared by 8 bases and J by 5 bases, with 10 bases of the junction left unmatched. After extraction with the RNeasy kit, roughly 0.5 to 1 ug of the RNA was reverse transcribed using random hexamers. An immunoSEQ multiplex PCR amplified TCR beta CDR3 over 54 Vbeta and 13 Jbeta. TCRdb fed the immunoSEQ multiplex PCR reads into MiXCR, producing one record per CDR3 protein. The sample lists approximately 70,000 distinct CDR3 sequences, approximately 95% seen once, with 0.2% to 0.25% in the top ten. CD8+ and CD4+ T cells from blood underwent TCR beta sequencing.

The sequence was obtained from a human donor in good health. Input material: CD8+ T cells from PBMCs. This chain joins TRBV2 and TRBJ2-7; TRBD1 matches 9 bases. The CDR3 DNA reads as TGTGCCAGCTTGAACCGGGACAGGGTCGACGAGCAGTACTTC. Translation: CASLNRDRVDEQYF.